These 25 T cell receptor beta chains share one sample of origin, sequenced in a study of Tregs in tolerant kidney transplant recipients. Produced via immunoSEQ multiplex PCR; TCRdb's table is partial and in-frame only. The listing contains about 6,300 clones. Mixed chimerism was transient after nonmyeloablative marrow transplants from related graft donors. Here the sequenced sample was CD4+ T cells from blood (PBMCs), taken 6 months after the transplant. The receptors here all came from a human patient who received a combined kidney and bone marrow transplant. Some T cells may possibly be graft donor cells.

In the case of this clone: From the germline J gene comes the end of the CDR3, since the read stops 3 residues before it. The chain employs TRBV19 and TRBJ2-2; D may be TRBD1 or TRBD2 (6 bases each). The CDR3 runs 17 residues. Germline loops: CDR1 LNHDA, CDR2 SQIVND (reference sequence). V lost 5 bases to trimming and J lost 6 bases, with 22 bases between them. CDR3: CASSFFRSRGGPGELFF. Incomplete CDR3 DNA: TGTGCCAGTAGTTTTTTTCGCTCCAGGGGAGGTCCCGGGGAG.

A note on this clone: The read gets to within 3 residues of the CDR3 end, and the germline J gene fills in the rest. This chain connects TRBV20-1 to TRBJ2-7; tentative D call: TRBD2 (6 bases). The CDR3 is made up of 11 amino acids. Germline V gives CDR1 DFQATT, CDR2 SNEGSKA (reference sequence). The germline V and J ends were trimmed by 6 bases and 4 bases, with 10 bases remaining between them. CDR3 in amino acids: CSALGGYEQYF. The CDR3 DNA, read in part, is TGCAGTGCCTTGGGGGGATACGAG.

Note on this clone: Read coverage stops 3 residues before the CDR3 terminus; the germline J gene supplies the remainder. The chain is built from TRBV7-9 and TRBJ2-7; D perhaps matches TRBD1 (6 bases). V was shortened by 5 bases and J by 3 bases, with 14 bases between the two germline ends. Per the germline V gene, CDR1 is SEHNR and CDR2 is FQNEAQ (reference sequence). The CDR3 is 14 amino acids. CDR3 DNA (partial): TGTGCCAGCAGCACGACCGGGACACTCTACGAG. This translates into CASSTTGTLYE. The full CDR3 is CASSTTGTLYEQYF. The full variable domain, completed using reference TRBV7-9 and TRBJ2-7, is DTGVSQNPRHKITKRGQNVTFRCDPISEHNRLYWYRQTLGQGPEFLTYFQNEAQLEKSRLLSDRFSAERPKGSFSTLEIQRTEQGDSAMYLCASSTTGTLYEQYFGPGTRLTVT.

The CDR3: CSVSPSGAQETQYF. The DNA read from the CDR3 is TGCAGCGTCAGCCCTAGCGGGGCCCAAGAGACC. The gene calls are TRBV29-1 and TRBJ2-5, with 9 bases that match TRBD2. The read falls 3 residues short of the CDR3 end, and the missing part is taken from the germline J gene. The CDR3 runs 14 residues. Germline V gives CDR1 SQVTM, CDR2 ANQGSEA. Trimming took 6 bases from V and 1 from J; bases not matched to a gene: 6.

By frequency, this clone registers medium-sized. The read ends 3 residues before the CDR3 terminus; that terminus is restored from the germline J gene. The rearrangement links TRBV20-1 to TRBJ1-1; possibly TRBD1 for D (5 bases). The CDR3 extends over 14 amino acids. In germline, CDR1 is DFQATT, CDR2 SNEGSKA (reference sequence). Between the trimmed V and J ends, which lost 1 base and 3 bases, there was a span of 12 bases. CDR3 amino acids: CSARVGAGDTEAFF. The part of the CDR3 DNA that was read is TGCAGTGCTAGAGTAGGGGCGGGGGACACTGAA.

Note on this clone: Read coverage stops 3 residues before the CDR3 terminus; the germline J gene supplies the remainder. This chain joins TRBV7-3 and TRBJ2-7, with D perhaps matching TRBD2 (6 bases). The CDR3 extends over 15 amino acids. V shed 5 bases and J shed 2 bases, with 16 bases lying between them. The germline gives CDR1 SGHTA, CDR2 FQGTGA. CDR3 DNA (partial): TGTGCCAGCAGCCCGAACCGGGACTCCCCCTACGAG. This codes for CASSPNRDSPYE. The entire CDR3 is CASSPNRDSPYEQYF.

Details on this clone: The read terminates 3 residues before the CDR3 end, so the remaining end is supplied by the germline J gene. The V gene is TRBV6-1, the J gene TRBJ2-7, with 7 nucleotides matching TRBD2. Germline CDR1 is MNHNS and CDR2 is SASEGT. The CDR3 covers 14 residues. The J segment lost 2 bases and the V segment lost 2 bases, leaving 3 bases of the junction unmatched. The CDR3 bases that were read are TGTGCCAGCAGTGAACTAGCGGAAGCCTACGAG. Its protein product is CASSELAEAYE. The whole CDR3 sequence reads CASSELAEAYEQYF.

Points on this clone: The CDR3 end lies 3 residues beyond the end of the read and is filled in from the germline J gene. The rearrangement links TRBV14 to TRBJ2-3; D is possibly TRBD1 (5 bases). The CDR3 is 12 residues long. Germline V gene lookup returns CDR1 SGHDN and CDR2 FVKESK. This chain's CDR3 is CASSQAQGAQYF. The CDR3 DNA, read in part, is TGTGCCAGCAGCCAAGCTCAGGGTGCG.

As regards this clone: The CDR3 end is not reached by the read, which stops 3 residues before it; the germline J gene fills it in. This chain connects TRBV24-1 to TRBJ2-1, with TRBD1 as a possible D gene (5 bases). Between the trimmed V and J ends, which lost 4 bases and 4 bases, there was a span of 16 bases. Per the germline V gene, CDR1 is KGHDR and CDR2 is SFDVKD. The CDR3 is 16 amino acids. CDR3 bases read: TGTGCCACCAGTGACCCTGCCAGGGTAGGTTACAATGAG. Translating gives CATSDPARVGYNE. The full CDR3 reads CATSDPARVGYNEQFF.

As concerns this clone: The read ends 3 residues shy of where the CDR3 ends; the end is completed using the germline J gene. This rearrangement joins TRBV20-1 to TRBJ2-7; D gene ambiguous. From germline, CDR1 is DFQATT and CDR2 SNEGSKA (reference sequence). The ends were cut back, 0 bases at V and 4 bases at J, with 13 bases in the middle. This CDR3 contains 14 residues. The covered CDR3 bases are TGCAGTGCTAGAGATGCACGCGAAGGGTACGAG. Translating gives CSARDAREGYE. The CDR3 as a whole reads CSARDAREGYEQYF.

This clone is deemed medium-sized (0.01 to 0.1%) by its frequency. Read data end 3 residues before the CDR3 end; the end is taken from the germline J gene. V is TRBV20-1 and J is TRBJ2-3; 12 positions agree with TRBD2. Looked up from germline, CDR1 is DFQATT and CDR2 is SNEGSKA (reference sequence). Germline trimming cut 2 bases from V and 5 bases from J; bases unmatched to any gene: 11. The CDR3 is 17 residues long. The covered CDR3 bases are TGCAGTGCTAGAATTCTAGCGGGAGGGCCGGGTGAAGATACG. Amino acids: CSARILAGGPGEDT. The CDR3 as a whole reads CSARILAGGPGEDTQYF.

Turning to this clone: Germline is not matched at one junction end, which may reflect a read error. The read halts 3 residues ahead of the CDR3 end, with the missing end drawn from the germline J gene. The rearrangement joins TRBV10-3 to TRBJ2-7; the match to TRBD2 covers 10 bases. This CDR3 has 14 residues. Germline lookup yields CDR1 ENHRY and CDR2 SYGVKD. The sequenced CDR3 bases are TGTACCATCAGTAGGACTAGCGGATCCTACGAG. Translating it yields CTISRTSGSYE. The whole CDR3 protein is CTISRTSGSYEQYF.

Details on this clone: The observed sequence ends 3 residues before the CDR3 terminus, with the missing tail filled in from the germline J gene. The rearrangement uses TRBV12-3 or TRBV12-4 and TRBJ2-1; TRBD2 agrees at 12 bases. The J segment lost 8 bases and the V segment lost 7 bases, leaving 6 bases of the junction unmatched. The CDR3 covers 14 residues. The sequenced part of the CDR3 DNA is TGTGCCAGCACCGAGACTAGCGGGAGTGATGAG. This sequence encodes CASTETSGSDE. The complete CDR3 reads CASTETSGSDEQFF.

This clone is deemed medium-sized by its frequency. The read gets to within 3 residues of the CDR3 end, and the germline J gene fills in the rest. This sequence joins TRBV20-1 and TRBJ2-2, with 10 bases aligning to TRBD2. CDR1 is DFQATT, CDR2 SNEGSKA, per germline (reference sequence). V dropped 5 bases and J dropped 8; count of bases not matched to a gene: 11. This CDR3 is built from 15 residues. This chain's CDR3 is CSAYGTSARKGELFF. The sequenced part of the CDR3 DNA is TGCAGTGCTTACGGGACTAGCGCGAGAAAAGGGGAG.

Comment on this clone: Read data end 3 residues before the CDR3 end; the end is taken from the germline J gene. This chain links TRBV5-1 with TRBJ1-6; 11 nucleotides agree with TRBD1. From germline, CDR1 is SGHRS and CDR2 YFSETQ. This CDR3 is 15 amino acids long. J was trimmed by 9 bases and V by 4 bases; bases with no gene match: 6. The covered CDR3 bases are TGCGCCAGCAGCCTCGGACAGGGGGCGAGTTCACCC. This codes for CASSLGQGASSP. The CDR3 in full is CASSLGQGASSPLHF. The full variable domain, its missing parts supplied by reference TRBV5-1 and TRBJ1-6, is KAGVTQTPRYLIKTRGQQVTLSCSPISGHRSVSWYQQTPGQGLQFLFEYFSETQRNKGNFPGRFSGRQFSNSRSEMNVSTLELGDSALYLCASSLGQGASSPLHFGNGTRLTVT.

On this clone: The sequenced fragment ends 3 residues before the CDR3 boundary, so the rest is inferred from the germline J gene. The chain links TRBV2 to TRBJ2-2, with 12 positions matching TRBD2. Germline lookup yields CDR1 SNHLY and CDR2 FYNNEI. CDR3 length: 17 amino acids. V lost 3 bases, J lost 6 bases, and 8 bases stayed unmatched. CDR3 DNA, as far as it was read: TGTGCCAGCAGTGATGGGCTAGCGGGAGGGCCGTCCGGGGAG. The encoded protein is CASSDGLAGGPSGE. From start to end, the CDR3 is CASSDGLAGGPSGELFF.

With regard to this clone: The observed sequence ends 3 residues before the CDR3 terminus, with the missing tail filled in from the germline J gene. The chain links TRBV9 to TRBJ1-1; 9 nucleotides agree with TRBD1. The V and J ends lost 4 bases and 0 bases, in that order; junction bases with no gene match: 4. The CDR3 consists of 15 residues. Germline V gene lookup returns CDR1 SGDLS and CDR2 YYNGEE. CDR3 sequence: CASSPRQGVNTEAFF. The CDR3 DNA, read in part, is TGTGCCAGCAGCCCCCGACAGGGGGTGAACACTGAA. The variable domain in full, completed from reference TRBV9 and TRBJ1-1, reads DSGVTQTPKHLITATGQRVTLRCSPRSGDLSVYWYQQSLDQGLQFLIQYYNGEERAKGNILERFSAQQFPDLHSELNLSSLELGDSALYFCASSPRQGVNTEAFFGQGTRLTVV.

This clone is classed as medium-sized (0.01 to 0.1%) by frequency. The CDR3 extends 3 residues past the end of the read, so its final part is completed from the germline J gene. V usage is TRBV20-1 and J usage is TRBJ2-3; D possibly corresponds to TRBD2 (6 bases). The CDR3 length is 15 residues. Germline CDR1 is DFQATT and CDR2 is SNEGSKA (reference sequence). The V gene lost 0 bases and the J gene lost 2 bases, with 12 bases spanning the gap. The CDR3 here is CSARDFGGATDTQYF. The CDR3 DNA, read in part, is TGCAGTGCTAGAGATTTCGGAGGGGCCACAGATACG.

The CDR3 sequence: CASSRRGGYTF. The sequenced CDR3 bases are TGTGCCAGCAGCCGGCGGGGTGGC. This chain links TRBV5-8 with TRBJ1-2; no definite D call. From the germline J gene comes the end of the CDR3, since the read stops 3 residues before it. Trimming took off 4 bases at V and 7 bases at J, with 8 bases between the two ends. CDR1 SGHTS and CDR2 YDEGEE come from the germline V gene. The CDR3 sequence is 11 residues long.

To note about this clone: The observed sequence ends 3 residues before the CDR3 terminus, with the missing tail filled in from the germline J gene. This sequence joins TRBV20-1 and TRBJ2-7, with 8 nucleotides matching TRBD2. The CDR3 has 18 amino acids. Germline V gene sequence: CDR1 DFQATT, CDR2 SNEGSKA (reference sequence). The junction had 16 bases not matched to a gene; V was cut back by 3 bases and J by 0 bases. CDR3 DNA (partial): TGCAGTGCTAGCGGGGGGAGGGGTAGCGGGGTCTTCTCCTACGAG. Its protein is CSASGGRGSGVFSYE. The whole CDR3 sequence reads CSASGGRGSGVFSYEQYF.

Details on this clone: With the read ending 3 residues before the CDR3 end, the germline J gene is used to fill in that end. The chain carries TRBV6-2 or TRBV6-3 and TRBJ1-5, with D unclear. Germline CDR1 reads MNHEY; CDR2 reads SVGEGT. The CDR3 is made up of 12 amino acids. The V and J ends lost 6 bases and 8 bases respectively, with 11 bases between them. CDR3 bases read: TGTGCCAGCAGCAATCCGAGGGAGCCC. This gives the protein CASSNPREP. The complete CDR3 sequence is CASSNPREPQHF.

Partial CDR3 DNA: TGCGCCAGCAGCTGGAGCGGGACTCTATCCAATGAG. Encoded protein: CASSWSGTLSNE. The entire CDR3 reads CASSWSGTLSNEQFF. The rearrangement links TRBV5-1 to TRBJ2-1; 7 bases agree with TRBD2. The read ends 3 residues early relative to the CDR3; the germline J gene fills the gap. The CDR3 length is 15 residues. In germline, CDR1 is SGHRS, CDR2 YFSETQ. The J segment lost 6 bases and the V segment lost 3 bases, leaving 9 bases of the junction unmatched.

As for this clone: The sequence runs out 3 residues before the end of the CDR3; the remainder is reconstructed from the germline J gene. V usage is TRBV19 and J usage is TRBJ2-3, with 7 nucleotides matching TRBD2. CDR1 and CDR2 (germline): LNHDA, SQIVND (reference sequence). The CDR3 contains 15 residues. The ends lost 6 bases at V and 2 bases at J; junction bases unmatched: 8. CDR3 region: CASSDTSDATDTQYF. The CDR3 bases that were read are TGTGCCAGTAGCGATACTAGCGACGCCACAGATACG.

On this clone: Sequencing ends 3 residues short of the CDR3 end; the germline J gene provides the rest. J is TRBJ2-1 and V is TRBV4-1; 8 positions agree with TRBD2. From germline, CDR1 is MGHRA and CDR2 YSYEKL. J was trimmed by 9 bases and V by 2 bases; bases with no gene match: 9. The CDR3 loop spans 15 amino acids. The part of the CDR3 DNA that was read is TGCGCCAGCAGCCAAATAGGGACTAGGGGCCGTGAG. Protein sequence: CASSQIGTRGRE. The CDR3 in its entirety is CASSQIGTRGREQFF.

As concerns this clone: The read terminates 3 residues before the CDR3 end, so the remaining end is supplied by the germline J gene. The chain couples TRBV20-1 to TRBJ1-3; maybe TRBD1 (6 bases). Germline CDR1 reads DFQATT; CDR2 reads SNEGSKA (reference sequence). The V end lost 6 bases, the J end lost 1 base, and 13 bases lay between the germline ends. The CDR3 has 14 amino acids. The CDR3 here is CSARTASSGNTIYF. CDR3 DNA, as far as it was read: TGCAGTGCCCGGACAGCGTCTTCTGGAAACACC.